The entry below describes one T cell receptor beta chain. The sample comes from a study of cytomegalovirus exposure and HLA in healthy donors. The CDR3 totals 16 residues. CDR1 is SGHRS and CDR2 is YFSETQ in the germline V gene. V shed 4 bases and J 1 base; nucleotides not matched to a gene: 6. Measured with immunoSEQ multiplex PCR; TCRdb has only the in-frame clones, and not every one. In the table there are 150,000 or so clones, about 86% of which are singletons. The chain employs TRBV5-1 and TRBJ2-2, with TRBD1 identical over 8 bases. The sequenced material came from PBMCs. The TCR was taken from a man aged 18 to 29 in good health and CMV-seropositive. The CDR3 protein is CASSPGGSGNTGELFF. CDR3 nucleotides: TGCGCCAGCAGCCCAGGGGGCTCGGGGAACACCGGGGAGCTGTTTTTT. Combining the CDR3 with reference TRBV5-1 and TRBJ2-2 gives the whole variable domain KAGVTQTPRYLIKTRGQQVTLSCSPISGHRSVSWYQQTPGQGLQFLFEYFSETQRNKGNFPGRFSGRQFSNSRSEMNVSTLELGDSALYLCASSPGGSGNTGELFFGEGSRLTVL.